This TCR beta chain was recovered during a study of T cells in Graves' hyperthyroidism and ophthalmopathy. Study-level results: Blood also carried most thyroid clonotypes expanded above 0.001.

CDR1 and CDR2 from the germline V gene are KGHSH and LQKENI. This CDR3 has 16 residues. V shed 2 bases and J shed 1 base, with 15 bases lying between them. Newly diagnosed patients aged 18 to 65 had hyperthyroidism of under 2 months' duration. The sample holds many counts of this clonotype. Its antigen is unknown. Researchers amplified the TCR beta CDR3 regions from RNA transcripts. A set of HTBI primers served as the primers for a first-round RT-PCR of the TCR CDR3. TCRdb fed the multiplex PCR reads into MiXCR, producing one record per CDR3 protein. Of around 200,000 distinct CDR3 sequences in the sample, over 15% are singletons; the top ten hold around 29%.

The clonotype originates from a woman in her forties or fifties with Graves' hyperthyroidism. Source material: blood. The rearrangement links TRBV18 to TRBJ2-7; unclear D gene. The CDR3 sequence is CASSPLVQNPSYEQYF. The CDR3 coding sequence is TGTGCCAGCTCACCATTGGTACAGAACCCTTCCTACGAGCAGTACTTC. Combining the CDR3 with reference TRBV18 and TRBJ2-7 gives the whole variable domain NAGVMQNPRHLVRRRGQEARLRCSPMKGHSHVYWYRQLPEEGLKFMVYLQKENIIDESGMPKERFSAEFPKEGPSILRIQQVVRGDSAAYFCASSPLVQNPSYEQYFGPGTRLTVT.